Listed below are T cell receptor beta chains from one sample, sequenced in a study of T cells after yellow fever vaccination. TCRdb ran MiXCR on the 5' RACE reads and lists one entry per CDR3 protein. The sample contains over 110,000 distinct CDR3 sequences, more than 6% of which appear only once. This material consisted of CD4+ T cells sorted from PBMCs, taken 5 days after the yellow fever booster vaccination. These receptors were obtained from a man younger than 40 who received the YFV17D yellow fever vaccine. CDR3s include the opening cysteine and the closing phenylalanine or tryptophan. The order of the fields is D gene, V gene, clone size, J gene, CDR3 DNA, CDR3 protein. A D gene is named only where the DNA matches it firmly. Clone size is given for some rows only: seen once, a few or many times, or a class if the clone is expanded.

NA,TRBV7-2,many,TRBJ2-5,TGTGCCAGCAGCCCCCGTGGGGGGCCCTGGGAGACCCAGTACTTC,CASSPRGGPWETQYF
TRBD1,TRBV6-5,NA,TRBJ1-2,TGTGCCAGCAGCTACTCGCTCGGGACAGGGAATGGCTACACCTTC,CASSYSLGTGNGYTF
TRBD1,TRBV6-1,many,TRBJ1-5,TGTGCCAGCACTACGGACAGGGGGCTGTATCAGCCCCAGCATTTT,CASTTDRGLYQPQHF
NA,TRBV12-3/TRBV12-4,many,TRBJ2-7,TGTGCCAGCAGCCTAGGGGAGAGGGGCGAGCAGTACTTC,CASSLGERGEQYF
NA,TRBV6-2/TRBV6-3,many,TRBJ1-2,TGTGCCAGCAGTCGACAGGAACCTAACTATGGCTACACCTTC,CASSRQEPNYGYTF
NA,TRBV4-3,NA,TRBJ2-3,TGCGCCAGCAGCCGTTGGGGCGCAGATACGCAGTATTTT,CASSRWGADTQYF
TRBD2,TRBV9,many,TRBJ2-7,TGTGCCAGCAGCGTAGATCCTAGCGGGACGTACGAGCAGTACTTC,CASSVDPSGTYEQYF
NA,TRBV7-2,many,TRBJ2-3,TGTGCACACCGGCGGGACGGCACAGATACGCAGTATTTT,CAHRRDGTDTQYF
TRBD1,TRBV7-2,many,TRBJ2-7,TGTGCCAGCAGCTTAGCCCCGGGACAGGGGATCGACGAGCAGTACTTC,CASSLAPGQGIDEQYF
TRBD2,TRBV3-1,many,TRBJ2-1,TGTGCCAGCAGCCCTCTAGCGGGAGGATCAAATGAGCAGTTCTTC,CASSPLAGGSNEQFF
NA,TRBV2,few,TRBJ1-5,TGTGCCAGCAGTGAACAGGTGTCACAGATCCAGCCCCAGCATTTT,CASSEQVSQIQPQHF
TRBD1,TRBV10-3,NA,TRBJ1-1,TGTGCCACCAGGGAGATCGGACAGGGGGCGGTTTACACTGAAGCTTTCTTT,CATREIGQGAVYTEAFF
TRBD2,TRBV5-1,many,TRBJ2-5,TGCGCCAGCAGCTTGATTTCGGGGGGAGAGACCCAGTACTTC,CASSLISGGETQYF
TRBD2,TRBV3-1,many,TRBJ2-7,TGTGCCAGCAGCCAAGCGGGACTAGGAACCTACGAGCAGTACTTC,CASSQAGLGTYEQYF
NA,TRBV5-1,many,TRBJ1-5,TGCGCCAGCAGCTTGGACGTAGGGCCATCGCTCAAGCATTTT,CASSLDVGPSLKHF
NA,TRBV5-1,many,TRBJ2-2,TGCGCCAGCAGCTTGGATTTTCGGAGCTGGACCACCGGGGAGCTGTTTTTT,CASSLDFRSWTTGELFF
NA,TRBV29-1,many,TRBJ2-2,TGCAGCGTGGGGGAGGAAACCGGGGAGCTGTTTTTT,CSVGEETGELFF
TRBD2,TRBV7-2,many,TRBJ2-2,TGTGCCAGCAGCGCGAGCTTGGGAGCGGGAGCAGGCGGGGAGCTGTTTTTT,CASSASLGAGAGGELFF
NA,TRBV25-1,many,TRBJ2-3,TGTGCCAGCAGTGACCAAGGGGTTTTTACAGATACGCAGTATTTT,CASSDQGVFTDTQYF
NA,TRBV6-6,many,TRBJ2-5,TGTGCCAGCAGCCACGTCCTCGGTTCGGAATTC,CASSHVLGSEF
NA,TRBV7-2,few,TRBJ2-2,TGTGCCAGCAGTCGTAGCGGAAACACCGGGGAGCTGTTTTTT,CASSRSGNTGELFF
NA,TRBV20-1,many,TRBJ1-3,TGCAGTGCTAGCACCACAGGTTCAGGAAACACCATATATTTT,CSASTTGSGNTIYF
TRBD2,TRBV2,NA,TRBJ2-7,TGTGCCAGCACTAGGGAGGGCAGGTCCTACGAGCAGTACTTC,CASTREGRSYEQYF
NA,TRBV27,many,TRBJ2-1,TGTGCCAGCCGGATCAATGGACTACCATCCTACAATGAGCAGTTCTTC,CASRINGLPSYNEQFF
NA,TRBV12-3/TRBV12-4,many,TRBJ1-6,TGTGCCAGCACCTGGGGCGCTGGGGGTAATTCACCCCTCCACTTT,CASTWGAGGNSPLHF
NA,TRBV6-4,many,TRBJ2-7,TGTGCCAGCAGCGCCTCAGTGGGGGCCGAGCAGTACTTC,CASSASVGAEQYF
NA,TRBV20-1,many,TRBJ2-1,TGCAGTGCTAGAGATTGGGGTAGCTTAGGTTCTAAAGGCTACAATGAGCAGTTCTTC,CSARDWGSLGSKGYNEQFF
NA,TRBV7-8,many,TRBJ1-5,TGTGCCAGCAGCCACCTCGTGGCAGCTTATCAGCCCCAGCATTTT,CASSHLVAAYQPQHF
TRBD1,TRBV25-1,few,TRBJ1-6,TGTGCCAGCAGCCCATCACTGACAGGGGGCTCTTCACCCCTCCACTTT,CASSPSLTGGSSPLHF
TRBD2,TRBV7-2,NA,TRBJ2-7,TGTGCCAGCAGCCGGGACTATCGGCCCTACGAGCAGTACTTC,CASSRDYRPYEQYF
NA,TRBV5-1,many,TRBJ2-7,TGCGCCAGCAGCTTGGCTGTGGGATCTCCCTACGAGCAGTACTTC,CASSLAVGSPYEQYF
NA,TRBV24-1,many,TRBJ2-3,TGTGCCACCAGTCGGACAGCAGATACGCAGTATTTT,CATSRTADTQYF
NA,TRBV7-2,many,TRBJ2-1,TGTGCCAGCAGCCGAGCCGGGACAGAGCAGTTCTTC,CASSRAGTEQFF
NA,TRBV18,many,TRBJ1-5,TGTGCCAGCTCACCAGATTTCTACCCAGATAGCAATCAGCCCCAGCATTTT,CASSPDFYPDSNQPQHF
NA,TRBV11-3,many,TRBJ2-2,TGTGCCAGCAGCGCCACAGGGCAGGCCGGGGAGCTGTTTTTT,CASSATGQAGELFF
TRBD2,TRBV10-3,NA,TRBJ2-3,TGTGCCATCAGTGAGCGTCCCGTGGTAGCGGGAGCGGCAGATACGCAGTATTTT,CAISERPVVAGAADTQYF
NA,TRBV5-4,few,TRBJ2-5,TGTGCCAGCAGCTTGGCGAAGTACCAAGAGACCCAGTACTTC,CASSLAKYQETQYF
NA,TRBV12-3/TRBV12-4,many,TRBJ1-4,TGTGCCAGCAGTTTCCTCGGGGTGGGCGAAAAACTGTTTTTT,CASSFLGVGEKLFF
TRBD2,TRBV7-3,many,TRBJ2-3,TGTGCCAGCAGCCCCTTCGCGGGAGGGGACACAGATACGCAGTATTTT,CASSPFAGGDTDTQYF
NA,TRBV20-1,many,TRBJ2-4,TGCAGTGCTGGCCTCGGGCCATTAGCCAAAAACATTCAGTACTTC,CSAGLGPLAKNIQYF
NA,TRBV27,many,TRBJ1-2,TGTGCCAGCAGTTTTCCGATAGGACAGCTTAACTATGGCTACACCTTC,CASSFPIGQLNYGYTF
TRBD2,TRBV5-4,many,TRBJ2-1,TGTGCCAGCAGCTATGGACTAGCGGGAAACAATGAGCAGTTCTTC,CASSYGLAGNNEQFF
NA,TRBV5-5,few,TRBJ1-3,TGTGCCAGCAGCCCGGGGCGAGCAGGGCTATCTGGAAACACCATATATTTT,CASSPGRAGLSGNTIYF
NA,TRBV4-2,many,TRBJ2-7,TGTGCCAGCAGCCAAGATGGGTGGGGTGTCGGAAACGAGCAGTACTTC,CASSQDGWGVGNEQYF
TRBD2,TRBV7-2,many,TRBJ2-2,TGTGCCAGCAGCCCCGCCAGGGAGGGCGGGGAGCTGTTTTTT,CASSPAREGGELFF
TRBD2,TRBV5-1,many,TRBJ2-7,TGCGCCAGCACGAAAAGGACTAGCGCAACTGAAGGGGAGCAGTACTTC,CASTKRTSATEGEQYF
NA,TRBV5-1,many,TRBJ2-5,TGCGCCAGCAGCCCCGATGCGTACCAAGAGACCCAGTACTTC,CASSPDAYQETQYF
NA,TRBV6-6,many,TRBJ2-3,TGTGCCAGCAGTCCCTTCGAGGGGGATACGCAGTATTTT,CASSPFEGDTQYF
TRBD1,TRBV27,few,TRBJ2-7,TGTGCCAGCAGCCGGGACAGGGGGCTCCACGAGCAGTACTTC,CASSRDRGLHEQYF
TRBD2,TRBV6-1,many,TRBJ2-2,TGTGCCAGCAGTCAGACTAGCGGGAGTTTCAGCGGGGAGCTGTTTTTT,CASSQTSGSFSGELFF